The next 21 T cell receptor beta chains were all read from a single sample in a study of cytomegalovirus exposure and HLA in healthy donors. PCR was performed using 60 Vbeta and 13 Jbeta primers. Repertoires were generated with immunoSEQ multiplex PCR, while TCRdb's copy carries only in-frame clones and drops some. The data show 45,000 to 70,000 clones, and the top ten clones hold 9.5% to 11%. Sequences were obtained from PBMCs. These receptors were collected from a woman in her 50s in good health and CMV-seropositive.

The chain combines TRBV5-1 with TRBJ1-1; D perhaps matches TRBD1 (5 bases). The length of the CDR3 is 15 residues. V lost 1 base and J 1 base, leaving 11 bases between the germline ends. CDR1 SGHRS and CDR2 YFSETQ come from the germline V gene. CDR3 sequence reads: CASSLLVGGNTEAFF. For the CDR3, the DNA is TGCGCCAGCAGCTTGTTGGTGGGGGGGAACACTGAAGCTTTCTTT.

The DNA of the CDR3 is TGTGCCAGCAGGGCTCGGGAGGGCACCAGCTACGAGCAGTACTTC. The encoded protein is CASRAREGTSYEQYF. The V and J genes are TRBV27 and TRBJ2-7, with 8 bases lining up with TRBD2. Germline assignment: CDR1 MNHEY and CDR2 SMNVEV (reference sequence). The J segment lost 3 bases and the V segment lost 6 bases, leaving 10 bases of the junction unmatched. This CDR3 contains 15 residues.

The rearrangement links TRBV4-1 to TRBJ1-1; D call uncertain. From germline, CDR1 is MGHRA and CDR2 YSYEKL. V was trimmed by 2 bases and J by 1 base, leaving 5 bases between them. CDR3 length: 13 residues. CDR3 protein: CASSQLQNTEAFF. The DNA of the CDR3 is TGCGCCAGCAGCCAATTACAGAACACTGAAGCTTTCTTT.

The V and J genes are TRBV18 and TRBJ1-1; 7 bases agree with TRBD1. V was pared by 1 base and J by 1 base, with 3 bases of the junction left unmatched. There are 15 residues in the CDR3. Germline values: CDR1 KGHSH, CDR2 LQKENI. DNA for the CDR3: TGTGCCAGCTCACCACGACAGGGTCGGAACACTGAAGCTTTCTTT. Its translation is CASSPRQGRNTEAFF.

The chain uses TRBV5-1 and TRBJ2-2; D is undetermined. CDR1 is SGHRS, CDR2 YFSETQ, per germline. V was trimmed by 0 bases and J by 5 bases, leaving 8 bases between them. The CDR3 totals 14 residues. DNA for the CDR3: TGCGCCAGCAGCTTGGCCGTTTATACCGGGGAGCTGTTTTTT. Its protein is CASSLAVYTGELFF.

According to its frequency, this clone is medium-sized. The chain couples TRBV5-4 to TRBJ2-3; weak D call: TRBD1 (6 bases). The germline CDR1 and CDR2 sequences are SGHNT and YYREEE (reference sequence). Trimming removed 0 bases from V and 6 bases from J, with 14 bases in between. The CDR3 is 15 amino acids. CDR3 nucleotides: TGTGCCAGCAGCTTGGGGCAGGGGAATGAGGATACGCAGTATTTT. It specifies CASSLGQGNEDTQYF.

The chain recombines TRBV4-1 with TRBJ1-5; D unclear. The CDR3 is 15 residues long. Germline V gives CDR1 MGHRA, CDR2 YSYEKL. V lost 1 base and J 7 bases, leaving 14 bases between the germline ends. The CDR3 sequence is CASSQGPLGGQPQHF. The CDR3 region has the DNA TGCGCCAGCAGCCAAGGGCCCCTCGGCGGCCAGCCCCAGCATTTT.

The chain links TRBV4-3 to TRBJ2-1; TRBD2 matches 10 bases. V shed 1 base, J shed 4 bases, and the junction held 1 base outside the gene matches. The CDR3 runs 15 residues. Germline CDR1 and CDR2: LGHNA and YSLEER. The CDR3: CASSQGLAGYNEQFF. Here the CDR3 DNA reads TGCGCCAGCAGCCAAGGACTAGCGGGTTACAATGAGCAGTTCTTC.

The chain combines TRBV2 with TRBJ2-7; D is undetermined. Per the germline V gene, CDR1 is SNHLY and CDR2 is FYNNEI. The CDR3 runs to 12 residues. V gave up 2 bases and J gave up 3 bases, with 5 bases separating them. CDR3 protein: CASSESSYEQYF. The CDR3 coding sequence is TGTGCCAGCAGTGAATCCAGCTACGAGCAGTACTTC.

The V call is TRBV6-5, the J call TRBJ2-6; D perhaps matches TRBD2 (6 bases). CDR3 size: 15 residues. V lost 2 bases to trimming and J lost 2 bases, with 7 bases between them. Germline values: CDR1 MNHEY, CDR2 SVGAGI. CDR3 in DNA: TGTGCCAGCAGTTACCGGGGGACTGGGGCCAACGTCCTGACTTTC. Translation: CASSYRGTGANVLTF.

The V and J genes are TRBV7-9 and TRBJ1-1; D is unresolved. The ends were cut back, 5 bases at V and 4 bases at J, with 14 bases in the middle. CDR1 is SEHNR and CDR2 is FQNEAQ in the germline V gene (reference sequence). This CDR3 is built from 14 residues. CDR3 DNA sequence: TGTGCCAGCAGCCCGAGGGCCTCGGGCACTGAAGCTTTCTTT. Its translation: CASSPRASGTEAFF. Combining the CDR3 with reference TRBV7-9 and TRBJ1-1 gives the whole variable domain DTGVSQNPRHKITKRGQNVTFRCDPISEHNRLYWYRQTLGQGPEFLTYFQNEAQLEKSRLLSDRFSAERPKGSFSTLEIQRTEQGDSAMYLCASSPRASGTEAFFGQGTRLTVV.

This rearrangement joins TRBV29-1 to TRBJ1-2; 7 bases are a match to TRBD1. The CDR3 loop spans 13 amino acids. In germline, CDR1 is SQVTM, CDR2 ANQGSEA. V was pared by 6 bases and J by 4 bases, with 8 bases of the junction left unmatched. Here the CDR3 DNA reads TGCAGCGTCCCTGAGACAGGGAGCTATGGCTACACCTTC. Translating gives CSVPETGSYGYTF. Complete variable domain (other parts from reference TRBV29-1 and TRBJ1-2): SAVISQKPSRDICQRGTSLTIQCQVDSQVTMMFWYRQQPGQSLTLIATANQGSEATYESGFVIDKFPISRPNLTFSTLTVSNMSPEDSSIYLCSVPETGSYGYTFGSGTRLTVV.

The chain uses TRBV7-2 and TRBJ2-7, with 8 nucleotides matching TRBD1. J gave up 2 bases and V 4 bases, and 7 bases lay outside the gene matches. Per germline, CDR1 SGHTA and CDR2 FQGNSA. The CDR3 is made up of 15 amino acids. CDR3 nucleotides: TGTGCCAGCAGCTCAGGACGGACAGGGACCTACGAGCAGTACTTC. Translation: CASSSGRTGTYEQYF. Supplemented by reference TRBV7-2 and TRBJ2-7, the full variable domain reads GAGVSQSPSNKVTEKGKDVELRCDPISGHTALYWYRQSLGQGLEFLIYFQGNSAPDKSGLPSDRFSAERTGGSVSTLTIQRTQQEDSAVYLCASSSGRTGTYEQYFGPGTRLTVT.

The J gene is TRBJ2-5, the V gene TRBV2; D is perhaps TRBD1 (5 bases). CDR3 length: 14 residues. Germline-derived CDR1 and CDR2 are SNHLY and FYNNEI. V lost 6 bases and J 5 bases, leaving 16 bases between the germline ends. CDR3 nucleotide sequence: TGTGCCAGCAGGTTGACAGCCCAAGGGGAGACCCAGTACTTC. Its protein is CASRLTAQGETQYF.

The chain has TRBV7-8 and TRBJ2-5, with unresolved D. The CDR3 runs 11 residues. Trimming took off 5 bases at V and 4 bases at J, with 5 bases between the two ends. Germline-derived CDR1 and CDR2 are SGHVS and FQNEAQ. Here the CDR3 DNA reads TGTGCCAGCAGCGAGAGAGAGACCCAGTACTTC. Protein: CASSERETQYF. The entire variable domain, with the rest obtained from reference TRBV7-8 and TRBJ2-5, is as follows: GAGVSQSPRYKVAKRGQDVALRCDPISGHVSLFWYQQALGQGPEFLTYFQNEAQLDKSGLPSDRFFAERPEGSVSTLKIQRTQQEDSAVYLCASSERETQYFGPGTRLLVL.

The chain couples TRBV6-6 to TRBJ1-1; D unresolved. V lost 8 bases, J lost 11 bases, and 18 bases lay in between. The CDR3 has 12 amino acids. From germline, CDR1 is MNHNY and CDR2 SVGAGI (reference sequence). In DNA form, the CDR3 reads TGTGCCAGCTACGGGATCTCGGTGGGGGCTTTCTTT. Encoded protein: CASYGISVGAFF.

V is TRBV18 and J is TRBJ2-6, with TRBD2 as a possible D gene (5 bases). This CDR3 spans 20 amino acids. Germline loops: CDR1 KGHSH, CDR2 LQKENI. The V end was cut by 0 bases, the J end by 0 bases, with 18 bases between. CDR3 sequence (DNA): TGTGCCAGCTCACCACCGGAGGATTTTTTAGGGTCCTCTGGGGCCAACGTCCTGACTTTC. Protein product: CASSPPEDFLGSSGANVLTF.

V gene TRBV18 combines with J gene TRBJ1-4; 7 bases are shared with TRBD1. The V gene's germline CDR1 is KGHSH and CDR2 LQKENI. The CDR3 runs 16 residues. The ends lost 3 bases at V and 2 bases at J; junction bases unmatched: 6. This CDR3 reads CASSPRKGATNEKLFF. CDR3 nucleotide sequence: TGTGCCAGCTCACCCCGGAAGGGGGCGACTAATGAAAAACTGTTTTTT.

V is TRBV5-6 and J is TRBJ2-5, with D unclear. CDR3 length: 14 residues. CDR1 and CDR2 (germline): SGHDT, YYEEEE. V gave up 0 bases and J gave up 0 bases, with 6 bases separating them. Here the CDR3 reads CASSLVSDQETQYF. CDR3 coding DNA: TGTGCCAGCAGCTTGGTGTCAGACCAAGAGACCCAGTACTTC.

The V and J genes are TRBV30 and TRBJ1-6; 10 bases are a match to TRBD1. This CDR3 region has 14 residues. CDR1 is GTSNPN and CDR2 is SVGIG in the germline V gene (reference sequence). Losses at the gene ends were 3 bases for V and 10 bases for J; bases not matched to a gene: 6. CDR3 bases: TGTGCCTGGAGCCTGGACAGGGGGGTGTCACCCCTCCACTTT. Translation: CAWSLDRGVSPLHF. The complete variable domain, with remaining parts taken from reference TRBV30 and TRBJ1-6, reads SQTIHQWPATLVQPVGSPLSLECTVEGTSNPNLYWYRQAAGRGLQLLFYSVGIGQISSEVPQNLSASRPQDRQFILSSKKLLLSDSGFYLCAWSLDRGVSPLHFGNGTRLTVT.

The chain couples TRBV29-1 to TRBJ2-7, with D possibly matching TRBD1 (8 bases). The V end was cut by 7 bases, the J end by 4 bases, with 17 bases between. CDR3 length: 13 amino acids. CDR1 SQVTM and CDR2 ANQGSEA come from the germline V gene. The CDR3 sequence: CSGATGGGYEQYF. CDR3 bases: TGCAGCGGAGCAACAGGGGGGGGGTACGAGCAGTACTTC.